Each of the 20 T cell receptor beta chains below was sequenced from the same sample in a study of T cell changes during pregnancy in multiple sclerosis. Clones were sequenced by immunoSEQ multiplex PCR, and TCRdb holds only the in-frame ones, with some missing. Among around 57,000 clones listed, around 90% were seen once. The starting material was peripheral blood, obtained in the second trimester of pregnancy. Receptors originate from a female donor with multiple sclerosis, enrolled in a pregnancy study.

The rearrangement joins TRBV19 to TRBJ1-1; 10 positions agree with TRBD1. Losses at the gene ends were 7 bases for V and 0 bases for J; bases not matched to a gene: 11. Germline V lookup: CDR1 LNHDA, CDR2 SQIVND (reference sequence). The CDR3 is made up of 17 amino acids. As DNA, the CDR3 is TGTGCCAGTATGAGGCCCAGCGGGACAGGGGTGAACACTGAAGCTTTCTTT. Protein product: CASMRPSGTGVNTEAFF.

Points on this clone: The same CDR3 also results from other DNA sequences found in this sample. The J gene is TRBJ1-4, the V gene TRBV7-2; TRBD1 matches at 9 bases. CDR1 and CDR2 (germline): SGHTA, FQGNSA. V dropped 6 bases and J dropped 5; count of bases not matched to a gene: 4. There are 14 residues in the CDR3. CDR3 DNA: TGTGCCAGCAGTTCACAGGGGGCGAATGAAAAACTGTTTTTT. Translating gives CASSSQGANEKLFF.

The chain couples TRBV4-1 to TRBJ1-5, with D possibly being TRBD1 (5 bases). Germline CDR1 reads MGHRA; CDR2 reads YSYEKL. This CDR3 has 15 residues. With 1 base removed from V and 10 bases from J, the gap between germline ends came to 17 bases. CDR3 amino acids: CASSQGQGGLLPQHF. The CDR3, as DNA: TGCGCCAGCAGCCAAGGTCAGGGAGGCTTATTACCCCAGCATTTT.

The chain combines TRBV2 with TRBJ2-1; 7 positions agree with TRBD2. The V gene end was trimmed by 11 bases and the J gene end by 2 bases; junction bases not matched to a gene: 9. Germline CDR1 is SNHLY and CDR2 is FYNNEI. The CDR3 sequence is 14 residues long. The CDR3 here is CAGRGDRTYNEQFF. The CDR3 nucleotides are TGTGCCGGTCGGGGGGACCGAACCTACAATGAGCAGTTCTTC.

In DNA form, the CDR3 reads TGCGCCAGCAGCTTTGGGGGGGAAACCACCTATGGCTACACCTTC. Protein sequence: CASSFGGETTYGYTF. The J gene is TRBJ1-2, the V gene TRBV5-1, with D perhaps TRBD1 (5 bases). The germline V gene encodes CDR1 SGHRS and CDR2 YFSETQ. The V end was cut by 2 bases, the J end by 4 bases, with 15 bases between. This CDR3 has 15 residues.

J is TRBJ2-1 and V is TRBV11-2; TRBD2 is a possible D gene (6 bases). The CDR3 contains 16 residues. Germline V gene lookup returns CDR1 SGHAT and CDR2 FQNNGV. The V and J ends lost 4 bases and 0 bases respectively, with 13 bases between them. Here the CDR3 DNA reads TGTGCCAGCAGCTCCAATCGGGGGAGCTCCTACAATGAGCAGTTCTTC. It specifies CASSSNRGSSYNEQFF.

The CDR3 bases are TGTGCCAGCCGCCAGGGGCCGAGGGCCGACTACGAGCAGTACTTC. It yields the protein CASRQGPRADYEQYF. The chain couples TRBV6-1 to TRBJ2-7, with TRBD1 as a possible D gene (6 bases). The germline V gene encodes CDR1 MNHNS and CDR2 SASEGT. Trimming left V 8 bases short and J 3 bases short, with 20 bases between. This CDR3 contains 15 residues.

V gene TRBV28 combines with J gene TRBJ2-5; D remains ambiguous. Trimming cost V 4 bases and J 1 base, with 13 bases left between them. The CDR3 loop spans 15 amino acids. Germline CDR1 is MDHEN and CDR2 is SYDVKM. DNA for the CDR3: TGTGCCAGCAGTTCCCGGGTCAGATTCCAAGAGACCCAGTACTTC. Protein: CASSSRVRFQETQYF. Looking up the rest from reference TRBV28 and TRBJ2-5 gives the full variable domain: DVKVTQSSRYLVKRTGEKVFLECVQDMDHENMFWYRQDPGLGLRLIYFSYDVKMKEKGDIPEGYSVSREKKERFSLILESASTNQTSMYLCASSSRVRFQETQYFGPGTRLLVL.

The chain combines TRBV19 with TRBJ1-2; tentatively, D is TRBD1 (6 bases). CDR1 and CDR2 from the germline V gene are LNHDA and SQIVND (reference sequence). The CDR3 covers 13 residues. V was shortened by 6 bases and J by 2 bases, with 10 bases between the two germline ends. CDR3 amino acids: CASSSGTNYGYTF. CDR3 bases: TGTGCCAGTAGCTCAGGGACAAACTATGGCTACACCTTC.

This chain joins TRBV5-1 and TRBJ2-2, with TRBD2 as a possible D gene (6 bases). This CDR3 is 16 amino acids long. V lost 4 bases, J lost 4 bases, and 17 bases lay in between. Germline V gene sequence: CDR1 SGHRS, CDR2 YFSETQ. CDR3 DNA sequence: TGCGCCAGCAGCCTCCAATGGGGGGTAGCCACCGGGGAGCTGTTTTTT. Translating it yields CASSLQWGVATGELFF. Full variable domain (missing parts from reference TRBV5-1 and TRBJ2-2): KAGVTQTPRYLIKTRGQQVTLSCSPISGHRSVSWYQQTPGQGLQFLFEYFSETQRNKGNFPGRFSGRQFSNSRSEMNVSTLELGDSALYLCASSLQWGVATGELFFGEGSRLTVL.

The V and J genes are TRBV5-1 and TRBJ1-3, with 11 bases aligning to TRBD1. The CDR3 has 15 amino acids. V trimming: 4 bases; J trimming: 4 bases; junction bases outside the gene matches: 4. Germline V CDR1 and CDR2: SGHRS, YFSETQ. The CDR3 DNA reads TGCGCCAGCAGCCCCAGGACAGGGGGCGGAAACACCATATATTTT. It specifies CASSPRTGGGNTIYF.

This clone was observed once. This rearrangement joins TRBV18 to TRBJ1-1; possibly TRBD1 for D (5 bases). Trimming took 4 bases from V and 3 from J, leaving 12 bases between them. Germline CDR1 is KGHSH and CDR2 is LQKENI. The CDR3 length is 14 residues. Here the CDR3 reads CASSLHAGHTEAFF. In DNA form, the CDR3 reads TGTGCCAGCTCACTGCACGCAGGGCACACTGAAGCTTTCTTT.

The CDR3 coding sequence is TGTGCCAGCAGTTACCGGGGACAGGTCTACAATGAGCAGTTCTTC. It is translated as CASSYRGQVYNEQFF. The J gene is TRBJ2-1, the V gene TRBV6-5, with 8 bases aligning to TRBD1. Trimming cost V 2 bases and J 3 bases; bases outside gene matches: 3. Germline assignment: CDR1 MNHEY and CDR2 SVGAGI. CDR3 length: 15 amino acids.

This chain connects TRBV4-1 to TRBJ1-6; 7 nucleotides align to TRBD1. Germline V gene lookup returns CDR1 MGHRA and CDR2 YSYEKL. V lost 2 bases, J lost 4 bases, and 8 bases stayed unmatched. The CDR3 spans 17 residues. Here the CDR3 reads CASSQKPGTAYNSPLHF. CDR3 nucleotides: TGCGCCAGCAGCCAAAAACCCGGGACAGCTTATAATTCACCCCTCCACTTT.

The chain uses TRBV18 and TRBJ1-6; no reliable D call. Trimming took off 4 bases at V and 0 bases at J, with 16 bases between the two ends. This CDR3 is built from 18 residues. CDR1 is KGHSH, CDR2 LQKENI, per germline. The CDR3 nucleotides read TGTGCCAGCTCACTCGGAGATTGGAGGAGCTCCTATAATTCACCCCTCCACTTT. It specifies CASSLGDWRSSYNSPLHF.

Here the CDR3 reads CASSLGVADTQYF. The CDR3, as DNA: TGTGCCAGCAGCCTAGGGGTAGCAGATACGCAGTATTTT. J is TRBJ2-3 and V is TRBV5-4; D may be TRBD1 (5 bases). V was pared by 4 bases and J by 4 bases, with 10 bases between. Germline CDR1 and CDR2: SGHNT and YYREEE (reference sequence). The CDR3 is 13 residues long.

The chain combines TRBV11-3 with TRBJ2-3; a weak D match, TRBD2 (7 bases). This CDR3 is built from 14 residues. Trimming removed 4 bases from V and 2 bases from J, with 10 bases in between. In germline, CDR1 is SGHNT, CDR2 YENEEA. The DNA of the CDR3 is TGTGCCAGCAGCTCGGGGGGACACACAGATACGCAGTATTTT. It codes for CASSSGGHTDTQYF.

The V call is TRBV11-2, the J call TRBJ2-7, with a possible D match to TRBD2 (6 bases). Germline loops: CDR1 SGHAT, CDR2 FQNNGV. The CDR3 runs to 13 residues. V dropped 3 bases and J dropped 6 bases, with 12 bases sitting between them. CDR3: CASSFRRDGEQYF. The CDR3 region has the DNA TGTGCCAGCAGCTTCAGGCGGGACGGCGAGCAGTACTTC. Using reference TRBV11-2 and TRBJ2-7 for the parts outside the CDR3, the full variable domain is EAGVAQSPRYKIIEKRQSVAFWCNPISGHATLYWYQQILGQGPKLLIQFQNNGVVDDSQLPKDRFSAERLKGVDSTLKIQPAKLEDSAVYLCASSFRRDGEQYFGPGTRLTVT.

This sequence joins TRBV5-1 and TRBJ2-3; TRBD2 matches 13 bases. CDR3 size: 16 residues. V shed 4 bases, J shed 5 bases, and the junction held 7 bases outside the gene matches. In germline, CDR1 is SGHRS, CDR2 YFSETQ. The CDR3 loop reads CASSPGTSGALDTQYF. The CDR3 nucleotides read TGCGCCAGCAGCCCCGGGACTAGCGGGGCGTTAGATACGCAGTATTTT.

The V gene is TRBV5-1, the J gene TRBJ2-7, with D uncertain. The CDR3 consists of 14 residues. The ends were cut back, 1 base at V and 1 base at J, with 9 bases in the middle. Germline CDR1 is SGHRS and CDR2 is YFSETQ. CDR3 sequence reads: CASSLTVPSYEQYF. The CDR3 coding sequence is TGCGCCAGCAGCTTGACGGTCCCATCCTACGAGCAGTACTTC.